This TCR beta chain was identified during a study of blood T cell repertoires in COVID-19. The Seattle patients, enrolled during active infection, were followed longitudinally. Method: immunoSEQ multiplex PCR; TCRdb's copy keeps in-frame clones and lacks some. The table records fewer than 350,000 clones, 70% to 90% of them present only once. This CDR3 has 15 residues. The V and J ends lost 5 bases and 5 bases, in that order; junction bases with no gene match: 6. Germline V gene lookup returns CDR1 SGHTA and CDR2 FQGNSA. Sequencing used peripheral blood. This TCR was recovered from a young woman with COVID-19, enrolled during active disease. The chain joins TRBV7-2 to TRBJ2-2, with 9 bases identical to TRBD2. Written as DNA, the CDR3 is TGTGCCAGCAGCCTATCCAGCGGGGGGACCGGGGAGCTGTTTTTT. As protein: CASSLSSGGTGELFF.